A selection of T cell receptor beta chains follows, all from one sample in a study of cytomegalovirus exposure and HLA in healthy donors. Assay: immunoSEQ multiplex PCR; the TCRdb copy retains only in-frame clones and omits some. This sample has over 130,000 clones; 76% occur once, and the top ten carry approximately 1.8%. Sequencing used PBMCs. These receptors originate from a man aged 35 to 55 in good health and CMV-seronegative. Each CDR3 is given with its conserved first and last residue. The D gene is left open where the match is weak. Only part of the rows carry a size: once, few, many, or a class if the clone is expanded.

v_gene: TRBV7-3
j_gene: TRBJ2-1
d_gene: .
abundance: few
CDR3aa: CASSLSEFSYNEQFF

v_gene: TRBV6-5
j_gene: TRBJ1-1
d_gene: .
abundance: once
CDR3aa: CASRGANTEAFF

v_gene: TRBV6-6
j_gene: .
d_gene: TRBD1
abundance: .
CDR3aa: CASWRQGNYEQYF

v_gene: TRBV27
j_gene: TRBJ2-3
d_gene: TRBD2
abundance: once
CDR3aa: CASSLSAGGPSDTQYF

v_gene: TRBV6-1
j_gene: TRBJ2-1
d_gene: .
abundance: .
CDR3aa: CASSVSLVPNEQFF

v_gene: TRBV5-6
j_gene: TRBJ2-5
d_gene: TRBD1
abundance: .
CDR3aa: CASSLGSGTGKGETQYF

v_gene: TRBV29-1
j_gene: TRBJ2-7
d_gene: .
abundance: .
CDR3aa: CSVDGSGSASYEQYF

v_gene: TRBV27
j_gene: TRBJ1-4
d_gene: .
abundance: once
CDR3aa: CASSGWASDEKLFF

v_gene: TRBV6-4
j_gene: TRBJ1-5
d_gene: .
abundance: .
CDR3aa: CATPTGGTSNQPQHF

v_gene: TRBV7-9
j_gene: TRBJ2-7
d_gene: .
abundance: .
CDR3aa: CSSSLVSGLAYEQYF

v_gene: TRBV10-3
j_gene: TRBJ1-6
d_gene: .
abundance: .
CDR3aa: CATREEGIDSPLHF

v_gene: TRBV5-4
j_gene: TRBJ2-7
d_gene: TRBD1
abundance: .
CDR3aa: CASSLDRGPEQYF

v_gene: TRBV6-1
j_gene: TRBJ2-7
d_gene: .
abundance: few
CDR3aa: CASSQGGEQYF

v_gene: TRBV18
j_gene: TRBJ2-1
d_gene: TRBD2
abundance: .
CDR3aa: CASSPAIAGSSYNEQFF

v_gene: TRBV29-1
j_gene: TRBJ2-7
d_gene: TRBD1
abundance: .
CDR3aa: CSVERGGTGGPTGYEQYF

v_gene: TRBV6-7
j_gene: TRBJ1-5
d_gene: .
abundance: .
CDR3aa: CASSNPGQCSNQPQHF

v_gene: TRBV18
j_gene: TRBJ2-7
d_gene: .
abundance: .
CDR3aa: CASSPSSTGYGYEQYF